The 4 T cell receptor beta chains reported below all come from one sample, sequenced in a study of T cells after posttransplantation cyclophosphamide. Sequenced by immunoSEQ multiplex PCR; TCRdb stores in-frame clones only, minus some. The sample yields more than 10,000 clones, approximately 80% seen once. Treatment was busulfan-fludarabine conditioning, a marrow graft, and cyclophosphamide on days +3 and +4. Material: PBMCs, obtained after allogeneic stem cell transplant with posttransplant cyclophosphamide. All receptors come from a female patient aged 50 to 60 who received an allogeneic stem cell transplant from a related donor, was CMV-positive, and had no GVHD. Some T cells may have come from the graft donor.

In regard to this clone: Other DNA sequences within the sample encode an identical CDR3. The rearrangement links TRBV7-2 to TRBJ2-3, with D possibly TRBD1 on 6 matching bases. CDR1 is SGHTA and CDR2 is FQGNSA in the germline V gene. The length of the CDR3 is 14 residues. The V end lost 0 bases, the J end lost 3 bases, and 7 bases lay between the germline ends. CDR3 in DNA: TGTGCCAGCAGCTTAGCGAGGGGGACAGATACGCAGTATTTT. Its protein product is CASSLARGTDTQYF.

The V gene is TRBV28, the J gene TRBJ2-1, with TRBD2 as a possible D gene (6 bases). V lost 5 bases to trimming and J lost 2 bases, with 13 bases between them. The CDR3 consists of 15 residues. The V gene's germline CDR1 is MDHEN and CDR2 SYDVKM. The CDR3: CASSLLAETYNEQFF. Written as DNA, the CDR3 is TGTGCCAGCAGTCTCTTAGCGGAGACCTACAATGAGCAGTTCTTC.

Only a few counts were recorded for this clone. V gene TRBV5-6 combines with J gene TRBJ1-1; tentatively, D is TRBD1 (5 bases). Germline CDR1 reads SGHDT; CDR2 reads YYEEEE. Trimming stripped 2 bases from V and 4 bases from J, with 9 bases between. This CDR3 is 13 amino acids long. The CDR3 loop is CASSFGGGTEAFF. Written as DNA, the CDR3 is TGTGCCAGCAGCTTTGGGGGGGGCACTGAAGCTTTCTTT. The variable domain in full, completed from reference TRBV5-6 and TRBJ1-1, reads DAGVTQSPTHLIKTRGQQVTLRCSPKSGHDTVSWYQQALGQGPQFIFQYYEEEERQRGNFPDRFSGHQFPNYSSELNVNALLLGDSALYLCASSFGGGTEAFFGQGTRLTVV.

The rearrangement links TRBV5-8 to TRBJ2-7; 7 nucleotides agree with TRBD1. This CDR3 contains 14 residues. The V segment lost 4 bases and the J segment 6 bases; nucleotides outside the gene matches: 10. Germline values: CDR1 SGHTS, CDR2 YDEGEE. The CDR3 region is CASSRGQALREQYF. CDR3 DNA sequence: TGTGCCAGCAGCAGAGGACAGGCACTTCGCGAGCAGTACTTC.